This entry features one TCR beta chain sequence. Its antigen specificity is not known. It has no much larger one-base neighbor in the sample; base qualities were not kept. This entry comes from a study of blood T cell repertoires in COVID-19 (dated by TCRdb to 2020 to 2022). Regarding the complete study: Samples from collaborators originated in the United States, Italy and Spain and spanned both the acute and convalescent phases of COVID-19. The material from the prospective study consisted of cDNA or gDNA derived from T cells, B-cell-depleted T cells, or PBMCs. The dataset comprised deeply sampled blood TCRbeta repertoires from subjects exposed to, actively infected with, or recovered from COVID-19. The repertoires were released in a freely available public database meant as a resource for research on the immune response to SARS-CoV-2. The samples were drawn from two sources: the first 160 participants of the ongoing ImmuneRACE study, and 1,000 to 1,500 subjects contributed by 6 global collaborators. A de-identified subject ID, COVID-19 status, age in years and sex were almost always included in the sample metadata. Where HLA class I and class II types were available, the types were taken from metadata supplied by the sample provider, not from assay-based typing.

From the cysteine through the phenylalanine, the CDR3 covers 13 amino acids. The sequence is cut down to CDR3 DNA, 39 bases in frame from base 1. Trimming at the junction amounts to 3 bases on V and 7 bases on J, and the germline ends lie 7 bases apart. CDR1 and CDR2 are drawn from the germline V gene (reference sequence): SEHNR, FQNEAQ. What the study reported, not specific to this receptor: Clinical and demographic metadata were provided uncurated, with the amount varying by source and participant.

TCRbeta CDR3 regions were amplified from genomic DNA using the immunoSEQ Assay, a bias-controlled multiplex PCR. Per the source publication's procedure: Nucleated cell counts per sample were estimated from amplification of reference gene primers within the assay. To quantify the absolute abundance of each unique TCRbeta CDR3 rearrangement, sequence reads were collapsed and filtered. For each sample, productive Simpson clonality was calculated by taking the square root of Simpson's diversity index across productive rearrangements. This immuneACCESS table, as held by TCRdb, lists in-frame sequences with V and J called but not all clones. Of the missing ones, under half trace to an unresolved V gene in checked studies; the others have no known cause. The V and J calls and clone size are taken from that table; D and trimming were inferred from the DNA. The sample table holds under 300,000 clones, of which around 89% were seen once. Roughly 2% of the sample lies in the top ten.

At one collaborating source in Seattle, patients were enrolled during active infection and were followed longitudinally through the course of disease. The collaborating institutions used their own protocols to collect whole blood in K2EDTA tubes. For TCRbeta analysis, collaborator samples were shipped as frozen whole blood, as isolated PBMCs, or as DNA extracted from either sample type. This chain joins TRBV7-9 to TRBJ1-6; confidence is insufficient to name the D gene. The sample was peripheral blood. The receptor was derived from a woman aged 55-70 years with COVID-19, enrolled during active disease. CDR3 sequence: CASSFPRNSPLHF. The DNA sequence reads TGTGCCAGCAGCTTCCCTAGAAATTCACCCCTCCACTTT.